This entry lists 31 T cell receptor beta chains sequenced from one sample in a study of blood T cell repertoires in COVID-19. The repertoire was sequenced with immunoSEQ multiplex PCR; TCRdb's copy has only in-frame clones and lacks some. This table has around 270,000 clones, less than 90% appearing once. The sequencing sample was made of peripheral blood. The receptors were sampled from a woman in her forties who had recovered from COVID-19.

The rearrangement uses TRBV7-2 and TRBJ2-1; TRBD2 agrees at 8 bases. With V trimmed by 3 bases and J by 8 bases, 9 bases remained unmatched. The CDR3 has 15 amino acids. Germline V gene data show CDR1 as SGHTA and CDR2 as FQGNSA. The CDR3 DNA is TGTGCCAGCAGCTTCGTGCGGGGGGCCTTGGATGAGCAGTTCTTC. Its translation is CASSFVRGALDEQFF. Together with reference TRBV7-2 and TRBJ2-1, the CDR3 gives the full variable domain: GAGVSQSPSNKVTEKGKDVELRCDPISGHTALYWYRQSLGQGLEFLIYFQGNSAPDKSGLPSDRFSAERTGGSVSTLTIQRTQQEDSAVYLCASSFVRGALDEQFFGPGTRLTVL.

V and J are TRBV5-1 and TRBJ2-3; 12 nucleotides agree with TRBD2. Trimming removed 4 bases from V and 0 bases from J; junction bases left unmatched: 0. The length of the CDR3 is 15 residues. CDR1 is SGHRS and CDR2 is YFSETQ in the germline V gene. The DNA for the CDR3 is TGCGCCAGCAGCCTAGCGGGGGGGAGCACAGATACGCAGTATTTT. Residues: CASSLAGGSTDTQYF.

This chain uses TRBV19 with TRBJ2-7, with D possibly TRBD1 on 6 matching bases. CDR1 is LNHDA and CDR2 is SQIVND in the germline V gene (reference sequence). The CDR3 contains 14 residues. Trimming left V 4 bases short and J 2 bases short, with 12 bases between. DNA for the CDR3: TGTGCCAGTAGTAGGACAGCCCTCCCCTACGAGCAGTACTTC. Translated: CASSRTALPYEQYF.

The chain recombines TRBV7-3 with TRBJ2-2; 8 nucleotides match TRBD2. After removal of 4 bases from V and 3 bases from J, the junction contained 4 bases not matched to a gene. This CDR3 is 15 amino acids long. In germline, CDR1 is SGHTA, CDR2 FQGTGA. The CDR3 coding sequence is TGTGCCAGCAGCTCCGGGGGGGGCGACACCGGGGAGCTGTTTTTT. Translation gives CASSSGGGDTGELFF.

The CDR3 DNA is TGTGCCAGCAGCCCAGTCTACAGCCAAAACGGGGAGCTGTTTTTT. Protein: CASSPVYSQNGELFF. The chain is built from TRBV7-2 and TRBJ2-2; unclear D gene. There are 15 residues in the CDR3. Trimming took off 5 bases at V and 7 bases at J, with 17 bases between the two ends. Germline CDR1 SGHTA, CDR2 FQGNSA. The full variable domain, completed using reference TRBV7-2 and TRBJ2-2, is GAGVSQSPSNKVTEKGKDVELRCDPISGHTALYWYRQSLGQGLEFLIYFQGNSAPDKSGLPSDRFSAERTGGSVSTLTIQRTQQEDSAVYLCASSPVYSQNGELFFGEGSRLTVL.

This clone has just one count. This chain connects TRBV30 to TRBJ1-5, with D possibly matching TRBD1 (6 bases). Trimming took 1 base from V and 5 from J, leaving 15 bases between them. Germline loops: CDR1 GTSNPN, CDR2 SVGIG (reference sequence). This CDR3 comprises 15 residues. In DNA, the CDR3 is TGTGCCTGGAGTGCACAGGGTAAAGGGTATCAGCCCCAGCATTTT. Its translation: CAWSAQGKGYQPQHF.

This clone was counted between two and nine times. This sequence joins TRBV5-4 and TRBJ2-7; 10 nucleotides align to TRBD2. The CDR3 totals 15 residues. CDR1 and CDR2 from the germline V gene are SGHNT and YYREEE (reference sequence). V lost 4 bases, J lost 5 bases, and 9 bases stayed unmatched. The CDR3 reads CASSRSAGTSDEQYF. The DNA for the CDR3 is TGTGCCAGCAGCCGATCGGCCGGGACTAGCGACGAGCAGTACTTC. Full variable domain (rest looked up from reference TRBV5-4 and TRBJ2-7): ETGVTQSPTHLIKTRGQQVTLRCSSQSGHNTVSWYQQALGQGPQFIFQYYREEENGRGNFPPRFSGLQFPNYSSELNVNALELDDSALYLCASSRSAGTSDEQYFGPGTRLTVT.

The chain carries TRBV11-2 and TRBJ2-3; tentatively, D is TRBD2 (6 bases). This CDR3 region has 15 residues. The V and J ends lost 5 bases and 0 bases respectively, with 12 bases between them. CDR1 and CDR2 from the germline V gene are SGHAT and FQNNGV. CDR3 amino acids: CASSLRTKSTDTQYF. The CDR3 DNA reads as TGTGCCAGCAGCCTAAGGACTAAAAGCACAGATACGCAGTATTTT.

The V gene is TRBV5-4, the J gene TRBJ1-1; 7 bases match TRBD1. Per the germline V gene, CDR1 is SGHNT and CDR2 is YYREEE (reference sequence). The CDR3 extends over 14 amino acids. Trimming cost V 4 bases and J 3 bases; bases outside gene matches: 6. The DNA for the CDR3 is TGTGCCAGCAGCGCCTCGACAGGGCACACTGAAGCTTTCTTT. Protein sequence: CASSASTGHTEAFF.

V gene TRBV19 combines with J gene TRBJ1-5; D is undetermined. CDR3 length equals 14 residues. Trimming took off 5 bases at V and 1 base at J, with 9 bases between the two ends. The germline CDR1 and CDR2 sequences are LNHDA and SQIVND (reference sequence). The CDR3 DNA sequence: TGTGCCAGTAGTCGTCGCGGGAGCAATCAGCCCCAGCATTTT. It specifies CASSRRGSNQPQHF. Full variable domain (missing parts from reference TRBV19 and TRBJ1-5): DGGITQSPKYLFRKEGQNVTLSCEQNLNHDAMYWYRQDPGQGLRLIYYSQIVNDFQKGDIAEGYSVSREKKESFPLTVTSAQKNPTAFYLCASSRRGSNQPQHFGDGTRLSIL.

The chain is built from TRBV2 and TRBJ2-4; 12 bases map to TRBD1. V shed 1 base and J 2 bases; nucleotides not matched to a gene: 3. CDR1 and CDR2 (germline): SNHLY, FYNNEI. This CDR3 contains 17 residues. The CDR3 protein is CASSEGGQGASKNIQYF. The CDR3 coding sequence is TGTGCCAGCAGTGAAGGGGGACAGGGGGCGTCCAAAAACATTCAGTACTTC.

V is TRBV2 and J is TRBJ2-3; 8 bases are a match to TRBD2. V dropped 7 bases and J dropped 4; count of bases not matched to a gene: 7. The germline gives CDR1 SNHLY, CDR2 FYNNEI. This CDR3 is built from 14 residues. CDR3 in DNA: TGTGCCAGCACTCCCCTGCGGGGGGCAGATACGCAGTATTTT. It encodes CASTPLRGADTQYF.

The rearrangement joins TRBV5-5 to TRBJ2-2; D is undetermined. Trimming removed 0 bases from V and 4 bases from J, with 7 bases in between. The CDR3 is made up of 14 amino acids. Germline V gives CDR1 SGHKS, CDR2 YYEKEE (reference sequence). DNA for the CDR3: TGTGCCAGCAGCTTGGACAGCCCCACCGGGGAGCTGTTTTTT. This translates into CASSLDSPTGELFF.

This clone came up a few times. The chain links TRBV3-1 (or the pseudogene TRBV3-2) to TRBJ1-3; weak D call: TRBD1 (6 bases). This CDR3 is built from 15 residues. Germline CDR1 is LGHDT and CDR2 is YNNKEL (reference sequence). The germline V and J ends were trimmed by 4 bases and 2 bases, with 12 bases remaining between them. Written as DNA, the CDR3 is TGTGCCAGCAGCCCCCCAACAGGGCCTGGAAACACCATATATTTT. Translating it yields CASSPPTGPGNTIYF.

V gene TRBV30 combines with J gene TRBJ1-1; D call uncertain. Deletions cut 4 bases from V and 1 base from J, with 10 bases between. CDR3 length: 13 residues. Germline CDR1 GTSNPN, CDR2 SVGIG (reference sequence). The CDR3 DNA sequence: TGTGCCTGGAAGAGGCGAGAGAACACTGAAGCTTTCTTT. It translates to CAWKRRENTEAFF.

This sequence joins TRBV5-4 and TRBJ2-7; 8 bases match TRBD1. The length of the CDR3 is 14 residues. The trim removed 1 base at V and 4 bases at J, leaving 4 bases unmatched. Germline CDR1 is SGHNT and CDR2 is YYREEE (reference sequence). The chain's CDR3 is CASSLSGGVYEQYF. The CDR3 DNA reads as TGTGCCAGCAGCTTGTCAGGGGGCGTTTACGAGCAGTACTTC.

The chain couples TRBV19 to TRBJ2-1; 11 bases map to TRBD2. The CDR3 runs 17 residues. Germline loops: CDR1 LNHDA, CDR2 SQIVND (reference sequence). Losses at the gene ends were 5 bases for V and 4 bases for J; bases not matched to a gene: 10. The CDR3 loop is CASSFLSLAGGYNEQFF. The CDR3 coding sequence is TGTGCCAGTAGTTTCCTTTCCCTAGCGGGGGGATACAATGAGCAGTTCTTC.

The V gene is TRBV7-9, the J gene TRBJ1-2, with D unresolved. The CDR3 totals 14 residues. Trimming shortened V by 2 bases and J by 2 bases, and 9 bases separated the two germline ends. Germline V gene lookup returns CDR1 SEHNR and CDR2 FQNEAQ (reference sequence). The CDR3 spells CASSLILLNYGYTF. The CDR3 DNA is TGTGCCAGCAGCTTAATTCTTTTAAACTATGGCTACACCTTC.

V is TRBV28 and J is TRBJ1-1; tentatively, D is TRBD1 (5 bases). V shed 1 base and J shed 3 bases, with 27 bases lying between them. The CDR3 spans 20 residues. Germline V gene data show CDR1 as MDHEN and CDR2 as SYDVKM. This CDR3 reads CASSLSPWGSPPDWDTEAFF. CDR3 coding DNA: TGTGCCAGCAGTTTATCACCCTGGGGCAGCCCACCCGACTGGGACACTGAAGCTTTCTTT.

This chain joins TRBV10-1 and TRBJ2-7; 10 nucleotides match TRBD2. The germline CDR1 and CDR2 sequences are WNHNN and SYGVQD (reference sequence). The CDR3 contains 14 residues. After removal of 8 bases from V and 0 bases from J, the junction contained 4 bases not matched to a gene. The DNA for the CDR3 is TGCGCCAGCCAGCGGGGGGGGAGCTCCTACGAGCAGTACTTC. This codes for CASQRGGSSYEQYF.

Details on this clone: The junction shows a germline mismatch at one end, possibly a read error. The chain has TRBV15 and TRBJ2-7, with 11 bases fitting TRBD1. The CDR3 spans 14 residues. Germline V CDR1 and CDR2: LNHNV, YYDKDF (reference sequence). The CDR3 sequence: CATSKGQGAYEQYF. For the CDR3, the DNA is TGTGCCACGAGCAAAGGACAGGGGGCGTACGAGCAGTACTTC.

The rearrangement uses TRBV28 and TRBJ2-3; the D is unclear. The CDR3 totals 12 residues. V dropped 5 bases and J dropped 6 bases, with 9 bases sitting between them. The germline V gene encodes CDR1 MDHEN and CDR2 SYDVKM. CDR3 nucleotide sequence: TGTGCCAGCAGTACAGACCTCGATACGCAGTATTTT. Translated, it gives CASSTDLDTQYF.

CDR3 amino acids: CASSSRAGAGETQYF. CDR3 in DNA: TGTGCCAGCAGCTCTCGAGCGGGGGCGGGGGAGACCCAGTACTTC. This chain connects TRBV11-2 to TRBJ2-5; TRBD2 agrees at 8 bases. Germline V gene sequence: CDR1 SGHAT, CDR2 FQNNGV. This CDR3 is built from 15 residues. V shed 4 bases and J 5 bases; nucleotides not matched to a gene: 9.

The chain links TRBV6-5 to TRBJ1-6, with TRBD1 identical over 7 bases. With 6 bases clipped from V and 8 bases from J, the junction kept 10 bases outside the gene matches. The CDR3 length is 15 residues. Germline assignment: CDR1 MNHEY and CDR2 SVGAGI. This CDR3 is CASRGGRDSYSPLHF. In DNA, the CDR3 is TGTGCCAGCAGGGGGGGACGGGACAGCTATTCACCCCTCCACTTT.

This clone was seen just once. The V gene is TRBV4-1, the J gene TRBJ1-2, with D maybe TRBD1 (5 bases). V lost 1 base, J lost 2 bases, and 14 bases lay in between. The germline V gene encodes CDR1 MGHRA and CDR2 YSYEKL. The CDR3 covers 16 residues. The DNA for the CDR3 is TGCGCCAGCAGCCAAGGGTCCCCACAGGCCAACTATGGCTACACCTTC. It is translated as CASSQGSPQANYGYTF.

This chain connects TRBV25-1 to TRBJ2-7; 11 nucleotides agree with TRBD1. CDR3 length: 16 amino acids. Germline CDR1 and CDR2: MGHDK and SYGVNS. J lost 3 bases, V lost 4 bases, and 8 bases had no gene match. The CDR3 sequence is CASSASPGTGGYEQYF. The CDR3 DNA reads TGTGCCAGCAGTGCCTCCCCCGGGACAGGGGGCTACGAGCAGTACTTC.

V usage is TRBV29-1 and J usage is TRBJ2-3, with TRBD1 identical over 7 bases. CDR1 SQVTM and CDR2 ANQGSEA come from the germline V gene. Trimming at V came to 7 bases and at J to 2 bases, leaving 6 bases not matched to a gene. The CDR3 runs 13 residues. The CDR3 loop reads CSATGVSTDTQYF. CDR3 nucleotide sequence: TGCAGCGCTACAGGGGTATCCACAGATACGCAGTATTTT.

The V and J genes are TRBV6-2 or TRBV6-3 and TRBJ1-3; D not certain. The CDR3 sequence is 13 residues long. Germline CDR1 is MNHEY and CDR2 is SVGEGT. The V gene lost 5 bases and the J gene lost 0 bases, with 5 bases spanning the gap. The CDR3 bases are TGTGCCAGCAGTCTCGGCTCTGGAAACACCATATATTTT. Translated, it gives CASSLGSGNTIYF.

The genes are TRBV3-1 (or the pseudogene TRBV3-2) and TRBJ1-6; D might be TRBD1 (6 bases). Germline V lookup: CDR1 LGHDT, CDR2 YNNKEL (reference sequence). The CDR3 sequence is 16 residues long. V was pared by 0 bases and J by 10 bases, with 16 bases between. The CDR3 DNA is TGTGCCAGCAGCCAAGAGCCAGCAGGGGTCAGATCACCCCTCCACTTT. Protein: CASSQEPAGVRSPLHF.

The sample holds one count of this clone. This rearrangement joins TRBV18 to TRBJ2-5; D might be TRBD1 (5 bases). The ends were cut back, 3 bases at V and 5 bases at J, with 19 bases in the middle. The germline V gene has CDR1 KGHSH and CDR2 LQKENI. The CDR3 extends over 16 amino acids. As DNA, the CDR3 is TGTGCCAGCTCACCGATTGATGACAGTCTCGTTGAGACCCAGTACTTC. This translates into CASSPIDDSLVETQYF.

The chain recombines TRBV10-1 with TRBJ2-1; TRBD2 aligns across 11 bases. V was clipped by 3 bases and J by 0 bases; unmatched bases: 7. The V gene's germline CDR1 is WNHNN and CDR2 SYGVQD (reference sequence). The CDR3 contains 18 residues. CDR3 nucleotide sequence: TGCGCCAGCAGTGATATTGCTAGCGGGGGGAACTCCTACAATGAGCAGTTCTTC. This gives the protein CASSDIASGGNSYNEQFF.